Each of the 29 T cell receptor beta chains below was sequenced from the same sample in a study of T cells in Graves' hyperthyroidism and ophthalmopathy. TCR beta CDR3 sequences were amplified from RNA transcripts. The HTBI primer set drove a first-round RT-PCR of the TCR CDR3. TCRdb reprocessed the multiplex PCR reads with MiXCR, giving one entry per CDR3 protein. The data show about 290,000 distinct CDR3 sequences, with roughly 15% seen just once and 7.8% held by the top ten. The specimen sequenced was blood. These receptor sequences come from a woman aged 30 to 39 with Graves' hyperthyroidism that later progressed to Graves' ophthalmopathy.

This chain joins TRBV5-8 and TRBJ2-5; D is uncertain. This CDR3 spans 13 amino acids. Trimming removed 6 bases at V and 1 base at J, with 10 bases between. CDR1 is SGHTS and CDR2 is YDEGEE in the germline V gene. The CDR3 DNA follows: TGTGCCAGCAACCAAGGTATCCAAGAGACCCAGTACTTC. It yields the protein CASNQGIQETQYF.

This clonotype was recorded many times. The V gene is TRBV10-3, the J gene TRBJ1-4; TRBD1 matches at 7 bases. Looked up from germline, CDR1 is ENHRY and CDR2 is SYGVKD. The J segment lost 8 bases and the V segment lost 6 bases, leaving 3 bases of the junction unmatched. The CDR3 totals 12 residues. The CDR3 region has the DNA TGTGCCATCAGCGGGACAGACGAAAAACTGTTTTTT. It codes for CAISGTDEKLFF.

In this sample, this clonotype turned up many times. The chain employs TRBV27 and TRBJ2-3; TRBD2 aligns across 7 bases. CDR3 length: 17 residues. After removal of 8 bases from V and 2 bases from J, the junction contained 16 bases not matched to a gene. Germline V CDR1 and CDR2: MNHEY, SMNVEV (reference sequence). CDR3 nucleotide sequence: TGTGCCAGCGGCCTCCTCCGGGGAGCGGGGAACACAGATACGCAGTATTTT. This gives the protein CASGLLRGAGNTDTQYF.

The J gene is TRBJ2-1, the V gene TRBV5-5; D unresolved. Germline CDR1 reads SGHKS; CDR2 reads YYEKEE (reference sequence). The CDR3 covers 15 residues. The germline V and J ends were trimmed by 6 bases and 2 bases, with 15 bases remaining between them. The CDR3 here is CASNPRDQAYNEQFF. The CDR3 nucleotides read TGTGCCAGCAATCCCCGAGACCAGGCCTACAATGAGCAGTTCTTC.

In this sample, this clonotype turned up a few times. The chain employs TRBV27 and TRBJ2-2; 10 positions match TRBD2. V gave up 3 bases and J gave up 7 bases; unmatched junction bases: 14. The CDR3 runs 18 residues. CDR1 and CDR2 (germline): MNHEY, SMNVEV (reference sequence). CDR3 amino acids: CASSFTSGDFQMSGELFF. The CDR3, as DNA: TGTGCCAGCAGTTTCACTAGCGGGGATTTCCAAATGAGCGGGGAGCTGTTTTTT.

This clonotype was detected many times. This sequence joins TRBV12-3 or TRBV12-4 and TRBJ1-5; no clear D. Trimming pared 0 bases from V and 5 bases from J, leaving 11 bases between. The CDR3 is 15 residues long. The DNA for the CDR3 is TGTGCCAGCAGTTTAGCGCTAAGGAAGGATCAGCCCCAGCATTTT. This sequence encodes CASSLALRKDQPQHF.

This chain joins TRBV12-3 or TRBV12-4 and TRBJ1-1; D possibly corresponds to TRBD1 (5 bases). CDR3 length equals 12 residues. The ends were cut back, 6 bases at V and 8 bases at J, with 13 bases in the middle. The CDR3 region has the DNA TGTGCCAGCAGACCCCGGGGACGAGAAGCTTTCTTT. Translating gives CASRPRGREAFF.

This clonotype was counted ten times or more. The V call is TRBV30, the J call TRBJ2-5; a possible D gene is TRBD2 (5 bases). CDR3 length: 13 amino acids. The ends were cut back, 5 bases at V and 5 bases at J, with 15 bases in the middle. In germline, CDR1 is GTSNPN, CDR2 SVGIG (reference sequence). CDR3 in DNA: TGTGCCTGGGGGAGACTGGGAGCCGAGACCCAGTACTTC. This codes for CAWGRLGAETQYF.

In this sample, this clonotype turned up many times. The chain carries TRBV6-1 and TRBJ1-5; D gene ambiguous. The CDR3 covers 14 residues. Germline values: CDR1 MNHNS, CDR2 SASEGT. Trimming took off 6 bases at V and 7 bases at J, with 16 bases between the two ends. CDR3 nucleotides: TGTGCCAGCAGCCCTGAGAACAGCGCGCAGCCCCAGCATTTT. This encodes CASSPENSAQPQHF.

Only a few counts were recorded for this clonotype. V usage is TRBV19 and J usage is TRBJ2-5; D tentatively fits TRBD1 or TRBD2 (5 bases each). Trimming cost V 2 bases and J 2 bases, with 9 bases left between them. The CDR3 sequence is 14 residues long. In germline, CDR1 is LNHDA, CDR2 SQIVND (reference sequence). Written as DNA, the CDR3 is TGTGCCAGTAGTATATCTGGGGGACAAGAGACCCAGTACTTC. Protein product: CASSISGGQETQYF.

This clonotype has ten or more counts. The V and J genes are TRBV7-2 and TRBJ2-3, with 8 bases lining up with TRBD2. Germline CDR1 SGHTA, CDR2 FQGNSA. After removal of 4 bases from V and 4 bases from J, the junction contained 10 bases not matched to a gene. The CDR3 has 16 amino acids. In DNA, the CDR3 is TGTGCCAGCAGCTCTCGACCGGGAGGGCCCTCAGATACGCAGTATTTT. Its protein is CASSSRPGGPSDTQYF.

This clonotype appeared many times. This chain connects TRBV6-1 to TRBJ2-1; 10 bases agree with TRBD2. Germline-derived CDR1 and CDR2 are MNHNS and SASEGT. The CDR3 length is 17 residues. Trimming at V came to 7 bases and at J to 6 bases, leaving 15 bases not matched to a gene. DNA of the CDR3: TGTGCCAGCATCACCAGCGGGAGGGCCCTCCTGGGCAATGAGCAGTTCTTC. This gives the protein CASITSGRALLGNEQFF.

This clonotype was seen ten or more times. CDR3 loop: CASSSPSADTQYF. CDR3 DNA: TGTGCCAGCAGTTCTCCCAGCGCAGATACGCAGTATTTT. J is TRBJ2-3 and V is TRBV28; no clear D gene. Germline values: CDR1 MDHEN, CDR2 SYDVKM. Between the trimmed V and J ends, which lost 4 bases and 4 bases, there was a span of 9 bases. The CDR3 contains 13 residues.

This clonotype was recorded a few times. At one end the junction does not follow the germline gene, possibly because of a read error. The chain combines TRBV9 with TRBJ2-2, with a tentative D call TRBD1 (5 bases). CDR1 and CDR2 from the germline V gene are SGDLS and YYNGEE. This CDR3 has 13 amino acids. The CDR3 region has the DNA TGTGCCAGCACCGTAGGGGACACCGGGGAGCTGTTTTTT. Protein product: CASTVGDTGELFF.

The chain is built from TRBV2 and TRBJ2-1; 7 bases are a match to TRBD2. This CDR3 has 16 amino acids. Germline V lookup: CDR1 SNHLY, CDR2 FYNNEI. V lost 0 bases to trimming and J lost 3 bases; unmatched junction nucleotides: 5. The CDR3 nucleotides read TGTGCCAGCAGTGAAGCGCGGGGGACCCTCTACAATGAGCAGTTCTTC. Translated: CASSEARGTLYNEQFF.

Many counts were recorded for this clonotype. The chain is built from TRBV12-3 or TRBV12-4 and TRBJ1-1; the D gene is possibly TRBD1 (6 bases). The CDR3 is made up of 14 amino acids. V lost 5 bases, J lost 4 bases, and 14 bases lay in between. The CDR3 coding sequence is TGTGCCAGCAGTGTAACAGGGTACAGCACTGAAGCTTTCTTT. Encoded protein: CASSVTGYSTEAFF.

This clonotype was recorded at least ten times. V gene TRBV20-1 combines with J gene TRBJ2-1, with 11 positions matching TRBD2. The length of the CDR3 is 21 residues. CDR1 is DFQATT and CDR2 is SNEGSKA in the germline V gene (reference sequence). J gave up 0 bases and V 1 base, and 17 bases lay outside the gene matches. CDR3 amino acids: CSARGWVAGGYGESSYNEQFF. As DNA, the CDR3 is TGCAGTGCTAGAGGCTGGGTAGCGGGAGGGTACGGAGAGAGCTCCTACAATGAGCAGTTCTTC.

This clonotype was recorded many times. The rearrangement joins TRBV2 to TRBJ2-2; 9 nucleotides match TRBD1. CDR1 and CDR2 (germline): SNHLY, FYNNEI. The CDR3 has 13 amino acids. V dropped 8 bases and J dropped 5; count of bases not matched to a gene: 3. The CDR3 loop reads CASQTGGTGELFF. CDR3 nucleotide sequence: TGTGCCAGCCAGACAGGGGGAACCGGGGAGCTGTTTTTT. The whole variable domain, filled in from reference TRBV2 and TRBJ2-2, reads EPEVTQTPSHQVTQMGQEVILRCVPISNHLYFYWYRQILGQKVEFLVSFYNNEISEKSEIFDDQFSVERPDGSNFTLKIRSTKLEDSAMYFCASQTGGTGELFFGEGSRLTVL.

Many counts were recorded for this clonotype. V gene TRBV9 combines with J gene TRBJ2-1, with D possibly being TRBD2 (6 bases). Germline-derived CDR1 and CDR2 are SGDLS and YYNGEE. The CDR3 runs 15 residues. Trimming took off 4 bases at V and 3 bases at J, with 14 bases between the two ends. Here the CDR3 reads CASSSGAGIYNEQFF. The DNA for the CDR3 is TGTGCCAGCAGCTCCGGCGCGGGGATCTACAATGAGCAGTTCTTC.

The chain combines TRBV6-1 with TRBJ2-1; 7 bases are a match to TRBD1. Germline V gives CDR1 MNHNS, CDR2 SASEGT. With V trimmed by 7 bases and J by 2 bases, 8 bases remained unmatched. The CDR3 runs 15 residues. CDR3 amino acids: CASTGWTGAYNEQFF. The CDR3 DNA sequence: TGTGCCAGCACGGGTTGGACAGGCGCCTACAATGAGCAGTTCTTC.

This clonotype appeared many times. The chain joins TRBV4-1 to TRBJ1-1; D perhaps matches TRBD1 (5 bases). The V end lost 4 bases, the J end lost 0 bases, and 18 bases lay between the germline ends. The germline CDR1 and CDR2 sequences are MGHRA and YSYEKL. CDR3 length: 17 residues. The CDR3 DNA sequence: TGCGCCAGCAGCCGCATGTTGGGGGACGGGGTGAACACTGAAGCTTTCTTT. This encodes CASSRMLGDGVNTEAFF.

With regard to this clonotype: The junction differs from germline at one of its ends, possibly a read error. The rearrangement uses TRBV2 and TRBJ2-1; 7 bases fit TRBD2. The CDR3 is 16 amino acids. The germline V gene encodes CDR1 SNHLY and CDR2 FYNNEI. The chain's CDR3 is CASSEAVAGSYNEQLF. CDR3 DNA sequence: TGTGCCAGCAGTGAAGCGGTAGCGGGCTCCTACAATGAGCAGCTCTTC. Using reference TRBV2 and TRBJ2-1 for the parts outside the CDR3, the full variable domain is EPEVTQTPSHQVTQMGQEVILRCVPISNHLYFYWYRQILGQKVEFLVSFYNNEISEKSEIFDDQFSVERPDGSNFTLKIRSTKLEDSAMYFCASSEAVAGSYNEQLFGPGTRLTVL.

In this sample, this clonotype turned up many times. V and J are TRBV28 and TRBJ2-7; 7 bases fit TRBD2. The junction had 16 bases not matched to a gene; V was cut back by 11 bases and J by 0 bases. From germline, CDR1 is MDHEN and CDR2 SYDVKM. The CDR3 runs to 16 residues. The CDR3 sequence: CAALGGRATSSYEQYF. CDR3 DNA sequence: TGTGCCGCCCTGGGGGGGAGGGCCACTAGCTCCTACGAGCAGTACTTC.

This clonotype was observed many times. V gene TRBV6-1 combines with J gene TRBJ2-5, with D possibly being TRBD1 (6 bases). The germline CDR1 and CDR2 sequences are MNHNS and SASEGT. Trimming removed 2 bases at V and 2 bases at J, with 12 bases between. The CDR3 covers 15 residues. CDR3 region: CASSEPYREQETQYF. The CDR3 bases are TGTGCCAGCAGTGAACCGTACAGGGAACAAGAGACCCAGTACTTC.

The V call is TRBV5-1, the J call TRBJ2-1, with TRBD2 matching over 9 bases. The V gene end was trimmed by 4 bases and the J gene end by 4 bases; junction bases not matched to a gene: 9. CDR1 SGHRS and CDR2 YFSETQ come from the germline V gene. The CDR3 has 16 amino acids. In DNA, the CDR3 is TGCGCCAGCAGCCAAGATGCGGCGGGAGGGTACAATGAGCAGTTCTTC. As protein: CASSQDAAGGYNEQFF.

This clonotype was seen repeatedly, ten times or more. The chain has TRBV27 and TRBJ2-1, with D perhaps matching TRBD2 (7 bases). The CDR3 consists of 13 residues. V was clipped by 10 bases and J by 9 bases, with 19 bases between them. The V gene's germline CDR1 is MNHEY and CDR2 SMNVEV (reference sequence). CDR3 coding DNA: TGTGCCAACGCTAGCGGAGGGGGGGTTGAGCAGTTCTTC. Translating gives CANASGGGVEQFF.

This clonotype was observed at least ten times. The rearrangement joins TRBV6-1 to TRBJ1-5, with a weak D call TRBD1 (5 bases). V lost 3 bases, J lost 5 bases, and 8 bases lay in between. This CDR3 spans 13 amino acids. CDR1 MNHNS and CDR2 SASEGT come from the germline V gene. CDR3 loop: CASSDRDHQPQHF. DNA for the CDR3: TGTGCCAGCAGTGACAGGGATCATCAGCCCCAGCATTTT.

This clonotype was observed at least ten times. This rearrangement joins TRBV27 to TRBJ2-3; 10 bases are shared with TRBD2. CDR1 MNHEY and CDR2 SMNVEV come from the germline V gene (reference sequence). V lost 2 bases and J lost 1; bases outside the gene matches: 3. The CDR3 is 16 residues long. CDR3 sequence (DNA): TGTGCCAGCAGTTTAATACTAGCGGGGCGCACAGATACGCAGTATTTT. It yields the protein CASSLILAGRTDTQYF.

In its sample, this clonotype was seen many times. The chain employs TRBV6-1 and TRBJ1-5, with a tentative D call TRBD1 (6 bases). The CDR3 sequence is 13 residues long. Germline CDR1 is MNHNS and CDR2 is SASEGT. V dropped 6 bases and J dropped 3 bases, with 9 bases sitting between them. This CDR3 is CASRPGDNQPQHF. DNA for the CDR3: TGTGCCAGCAGGCCAGGGGACAATCAGCCCCAGCATTTT.